This TCR beta chain was captured by sequencing in a study of identifying expanded T cells in peripheral blood. Repertoires were generated with immunoSEQ multiplex PCR, while TCRdb's copy carries only in-frame clones and drops some. The table has over 45,000 clones, under 85% seen once. Study results and caveats: Roughly 1.2 clones differed between technical replicates, versus around 15 and 19 over time.

The V gene lost 4 bases and the J gene lost 3 bases, with 8 bases spanning the gap. The CDR3 totals 12 residues. Germline V gene sequence: CDR1 SGHDT, CDR2 YYEEEE. Points on this clone: Its antigen is currently unknown.

This rearrangement joins TRBV5-6 to TRBJ2-7, with D hard to call. The specimen sequenced was blood. The source of this sequence is a person between 18 and 70 years old in good health. CDR3 loop: CASSVGFYEQYF. The CDR3 region has the DNA TGTGCCAGCAGCGTCGGGTTCTACGAGCAGTACTTC.